This TCR beta chain was identified in a study of CD8 T cells in Susac syndrome. With random hexamers, roughly 0.45 to 1 ug RNA was reverse transcribed. Multiplex immunoSEQ PCR targeted 54 Vbeta and 13 Jbeta TCR beta segments. MiXCR, applied by TCRdb to the immunoSEQ multiplex PCR reads, yields one record per CDR3 protein. The table includes around 170,000 distinct CDR3 sequences, about 90% detected once. Germline loops: CDR1 SGHRS, CDR2 YFSETQ. Trimming at V came to 5 bases and at J to 1 base, leaving 7 bases not matched to a gene. The length of the CDR3 is 15 residues. Sequencing of TCR beta drew on CD8+ and CD4+ T cells from blood.

The rearrangement joins TRBV5-1 to TRBJ2-5; 8 bases match TRBD1. Sequenced material: CD4+ T cells from PBMCs. This receptor was taken from a human donor in good health. CDR3 bases: TGCGCCAGCAGTAGACAGGGGCGCAGCCAAGAGACCCAGTACTTC. Its translation: CASSRQGRSQETQYF.